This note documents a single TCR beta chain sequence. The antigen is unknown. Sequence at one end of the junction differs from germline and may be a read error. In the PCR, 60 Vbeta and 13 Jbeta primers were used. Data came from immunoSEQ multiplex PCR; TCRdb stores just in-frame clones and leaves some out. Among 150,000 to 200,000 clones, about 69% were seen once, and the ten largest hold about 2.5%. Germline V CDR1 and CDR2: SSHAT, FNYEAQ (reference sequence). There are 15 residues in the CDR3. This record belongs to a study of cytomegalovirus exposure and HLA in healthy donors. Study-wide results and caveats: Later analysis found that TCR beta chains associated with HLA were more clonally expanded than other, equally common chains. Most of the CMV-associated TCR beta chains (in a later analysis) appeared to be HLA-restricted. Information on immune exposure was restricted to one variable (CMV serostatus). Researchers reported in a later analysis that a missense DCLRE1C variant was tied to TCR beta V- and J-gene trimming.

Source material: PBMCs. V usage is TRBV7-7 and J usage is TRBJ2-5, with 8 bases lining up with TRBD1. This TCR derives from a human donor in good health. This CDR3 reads CASSPRTGHRETQYF. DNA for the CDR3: TGTGCTAGCAGCCCCAGGACAGGGCATCGGGAGACCCAGTACTTC.